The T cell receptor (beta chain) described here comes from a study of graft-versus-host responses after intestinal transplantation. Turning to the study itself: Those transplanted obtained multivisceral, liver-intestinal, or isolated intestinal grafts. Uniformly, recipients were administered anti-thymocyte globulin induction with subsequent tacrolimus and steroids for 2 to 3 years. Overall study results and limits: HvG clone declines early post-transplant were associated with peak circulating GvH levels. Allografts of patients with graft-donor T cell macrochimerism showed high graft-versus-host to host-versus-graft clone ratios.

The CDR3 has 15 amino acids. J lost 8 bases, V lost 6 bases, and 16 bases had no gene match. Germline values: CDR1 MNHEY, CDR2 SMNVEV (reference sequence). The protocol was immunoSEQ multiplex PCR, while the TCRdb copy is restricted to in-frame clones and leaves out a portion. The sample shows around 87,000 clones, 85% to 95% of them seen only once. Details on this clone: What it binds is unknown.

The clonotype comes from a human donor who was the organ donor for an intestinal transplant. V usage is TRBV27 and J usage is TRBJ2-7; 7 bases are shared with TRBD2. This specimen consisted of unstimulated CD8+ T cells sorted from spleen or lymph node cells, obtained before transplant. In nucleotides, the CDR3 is TGTGCCAGCAGCCCCGGACTAGGGACTTACCAAAAGCAGTACTTC. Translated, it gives CASSPGLGTYQKQYF.